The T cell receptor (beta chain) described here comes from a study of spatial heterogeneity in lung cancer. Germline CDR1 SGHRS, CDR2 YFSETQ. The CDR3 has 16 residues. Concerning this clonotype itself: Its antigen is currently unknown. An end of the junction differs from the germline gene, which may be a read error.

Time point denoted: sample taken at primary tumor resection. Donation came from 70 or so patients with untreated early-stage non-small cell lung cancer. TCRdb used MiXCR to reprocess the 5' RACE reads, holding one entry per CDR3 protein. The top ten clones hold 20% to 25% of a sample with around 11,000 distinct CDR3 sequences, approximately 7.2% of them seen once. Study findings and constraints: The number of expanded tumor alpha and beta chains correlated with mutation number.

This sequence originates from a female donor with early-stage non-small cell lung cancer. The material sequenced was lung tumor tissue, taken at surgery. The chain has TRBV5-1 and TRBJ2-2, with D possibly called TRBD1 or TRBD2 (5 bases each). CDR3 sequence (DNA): TGCGCCAGCAGCTTGAGTGACAGACCGAACACCGGGAAGCTGTTTTTT. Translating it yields CASSLSDRPNTGKLFF.